This T cell receptor beta chain was obtained from a study of blood T cell repertoires in COVID-19. Profiled with immunoSEQ multiplex PCR; TCRdb holds only in-frame clones, not every one. This table holds about 250,000 clones, about nine tenths found once. V was cut by 5 bases and J by 5 bases, with 15 bases left in between. This CDR3 contains 14 residues. CDR1 and CDR2 (germline): MNHEY, SMNVEV (reference sequence). This clonotype originated in a woman aged 45-59 years who had recovered from COVID-19. The chain carries TRBV27 and TRBJ1-1; unclear D gene. The sequenced material came from PBMCs or T cells enriched from blood (not recorded which). CDR3 loop: CASSPGFLGTEAFF. The CDR3 DNA reads as TGTGCCAGCAGTCCGGGGTTTTTGGGTACTGAAGCTTTCTTT.